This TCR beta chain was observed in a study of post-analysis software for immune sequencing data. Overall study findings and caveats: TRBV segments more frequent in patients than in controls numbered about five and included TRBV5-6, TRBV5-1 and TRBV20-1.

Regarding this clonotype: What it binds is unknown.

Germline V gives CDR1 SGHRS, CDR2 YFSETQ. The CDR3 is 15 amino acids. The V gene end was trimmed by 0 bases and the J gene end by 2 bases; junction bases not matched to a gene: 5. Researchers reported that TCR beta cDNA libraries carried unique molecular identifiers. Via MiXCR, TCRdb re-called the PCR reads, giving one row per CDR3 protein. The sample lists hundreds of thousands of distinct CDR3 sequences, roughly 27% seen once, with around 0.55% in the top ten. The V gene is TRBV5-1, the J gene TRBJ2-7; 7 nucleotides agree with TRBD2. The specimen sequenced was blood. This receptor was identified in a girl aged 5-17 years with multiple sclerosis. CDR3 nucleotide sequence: TGCGCCAGCAGCTTGGACGGGGGGTCCCCCTACGAGCAGTACTTC. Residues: CASSLDGGSPYEQYF.